This TCR beta chain is drawn from a study of T cell repertoires in cytomegalovirus infection. Study-level findings and limits: What dominated the ex vivo response were HLA-C-restricted CMV-specific TCR beta clonotypes.

For this clonotype: Its antigen remains unknown.

In TCRdb, the reads were re-called with MiXCR into one record per CDR3 protein. Among about 890,000 distinct CDR3 sequences listed, roughly 30% were seen once. Germline trimming cut 4 bases from V and 2 bases from J; bases unmatched to any gene: 7. The CDR3 runs to 15 residues. Germline V gene sequence: CDR1 SGHNT, CDR2 YYREEE (reference sequence). The starting material was cultured CD8+ T cells from PBMCs, obtained from culture after CMV antigen stimulation. The genes are TRBV5-4 and TRBJ2-7; 9 bases agree with TRBD1. This sequence originates from a human donor in good health (CMV status not recorded). Some clones in this sample may be carry-over from other donors' samples. CDR3: CASSTRDRVPYEQYF. In nucleotides, the CDR3 is TGTGCCAGCAGCACCAGGGACAGGGTTCCCTACGAGCAGTACTTC.